This T cell receptor (beta chain) derives from a study of T cells in localized non-small cell lung cancer. Findings and caveats of the study: Sequencing was limited to one tumor region, leaving the possibility of heterogeneity open. When the top 100 tumor clones were examined, a median approximately 57 of them also appeared in the adjacent lung, which was paired and uninvolved.

As for this clone: Its antigen is not known.

Trimming removed 0 bases from V and 1 base from J; junction bases left unmatched: 6. The V gene's germline CDR1 is SGHRS and CDR2 YFSETQ. This CDR3 spans 17 amino acids. TCRdb keeps only in-frame clones here, not all; method: immunoSEQ multiplex PCR. The profile covers about 40,000 clones, with 86% appearing a single time and almost 6.5% taken by the ten largest. This specimen consisted of peripheral blood, obtained before any cancer treatment. The chain has TRBV5-1 and TRBJ2-3, with TRBD2 identical over 9 bases. This clonotype was sampled from a man aged 40 to 69 with stage I lung adenocarcinoma. This chain's CDR3 is CASSLALAGAGTDTQYF. CDR3 nucleotide sequence: TGCGCCAGCAGCTTGGCCTTAGCGGGAGCGGGCACAGATACGCAGTATTTT. The full variable domain, completed using reference TRBV5-1 and TRBJ2-3, is KAGVTQTPRYLIKTRGQQVTLSCSPISGHRSVSWYQQTPGQGLQFLFEYFSETQRNKGNFPGRFSGRQFSNSRSEMNVSTLELGDSALYLCASSLALAGAGTDTQYFGPGTRLTVL.